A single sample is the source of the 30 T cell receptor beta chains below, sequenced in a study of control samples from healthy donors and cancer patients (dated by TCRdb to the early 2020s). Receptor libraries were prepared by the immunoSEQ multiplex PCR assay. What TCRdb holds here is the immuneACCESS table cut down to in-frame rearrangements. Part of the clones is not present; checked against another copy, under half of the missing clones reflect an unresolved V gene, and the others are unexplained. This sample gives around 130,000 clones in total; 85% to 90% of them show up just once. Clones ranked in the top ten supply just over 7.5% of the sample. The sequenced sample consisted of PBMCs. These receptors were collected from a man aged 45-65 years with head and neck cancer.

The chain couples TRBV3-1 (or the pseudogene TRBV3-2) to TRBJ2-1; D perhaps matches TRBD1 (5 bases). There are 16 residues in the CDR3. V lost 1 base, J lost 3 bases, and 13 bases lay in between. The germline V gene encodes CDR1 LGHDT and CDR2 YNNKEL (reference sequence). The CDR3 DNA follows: TGTGCCAGCAGCCAAGTACTTAGGGGCAACTACAATGAGCAGTTCTTC. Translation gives CASSQVLRGNYNEQFF.

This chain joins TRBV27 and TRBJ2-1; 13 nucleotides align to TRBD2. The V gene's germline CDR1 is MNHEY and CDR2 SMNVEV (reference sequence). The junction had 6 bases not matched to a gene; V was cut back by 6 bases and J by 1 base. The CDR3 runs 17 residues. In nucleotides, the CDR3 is TGTGCCAGCAGACTAGCGGGAGGGATTGGATCCTACAATGAGCAGTTCTTC. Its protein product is CASRLAGGIGSYNEQFF.

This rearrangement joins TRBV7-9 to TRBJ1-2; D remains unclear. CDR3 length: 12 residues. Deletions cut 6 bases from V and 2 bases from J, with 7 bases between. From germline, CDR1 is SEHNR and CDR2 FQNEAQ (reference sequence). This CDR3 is CASSQDNYGYTF. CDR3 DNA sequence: TGTGCCAGCAGTCAGGACAACTATGGCTACACCTTC.

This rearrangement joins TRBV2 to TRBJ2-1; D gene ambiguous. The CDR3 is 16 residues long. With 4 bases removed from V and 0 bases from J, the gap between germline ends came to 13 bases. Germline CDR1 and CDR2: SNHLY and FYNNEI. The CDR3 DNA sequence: TGTGCCAGCAGTGCCCGGGTCCAGAGCTCCTACAATGAGCAGTTCTTC. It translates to CASSARVQSSYNEQFF.

Here the CDR3 DNA reads TGCGCCAGCAGCTTTGTCTCCAGCGGAATCACCGGGGAGCTGTTTTTT. Translation: CASSFVSSGITGELFF. The rearrangement links TRBV5-1 to TRBJ2-2, with TRBD2 as a possible D gene (5 bases). This CDR3 spans 16 amino acids. Trimming took off 2 bases at V and 4 bases at J, with 15 bases between the two ends. Germline values: CDR1 SGHRS, CDR2 YFSETQ.

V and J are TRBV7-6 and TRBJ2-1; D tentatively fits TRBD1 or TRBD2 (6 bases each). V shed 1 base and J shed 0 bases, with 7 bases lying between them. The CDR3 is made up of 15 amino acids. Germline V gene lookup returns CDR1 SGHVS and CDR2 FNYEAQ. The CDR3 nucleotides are TGTGCCAGCAGCTTAGAGGGGGGCTCCTACAATGAGCAGTTCTTC. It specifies CASSLEGGSYNEQFF.

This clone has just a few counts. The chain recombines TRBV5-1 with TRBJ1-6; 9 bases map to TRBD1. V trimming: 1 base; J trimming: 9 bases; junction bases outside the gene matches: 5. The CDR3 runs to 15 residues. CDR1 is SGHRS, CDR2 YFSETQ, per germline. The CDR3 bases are TGCGCCAGCAGCTTGCAGGGACAGGGATCTTCACCCCTCCACTTT. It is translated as CASSLQGQGSSPLHF.

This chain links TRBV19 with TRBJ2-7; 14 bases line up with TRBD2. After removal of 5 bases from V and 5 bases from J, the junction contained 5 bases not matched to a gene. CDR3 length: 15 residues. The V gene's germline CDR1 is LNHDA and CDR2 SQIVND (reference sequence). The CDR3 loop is CASSLGTSGSHEQYF. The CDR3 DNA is TGTGCCAGTAGTTTAGGGACTAGCGGGAGTCACGAGCAGTACTTC.

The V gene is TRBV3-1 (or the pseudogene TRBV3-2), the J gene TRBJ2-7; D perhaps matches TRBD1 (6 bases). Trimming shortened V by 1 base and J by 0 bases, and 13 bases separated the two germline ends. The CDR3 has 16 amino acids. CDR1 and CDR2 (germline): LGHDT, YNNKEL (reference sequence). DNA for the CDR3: TGTGCCAGCAGCCAAGTCCTTTACAGGGCCTCCTACGAGCAGTACTTC. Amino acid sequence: CASSQVLYRASYEQYF.

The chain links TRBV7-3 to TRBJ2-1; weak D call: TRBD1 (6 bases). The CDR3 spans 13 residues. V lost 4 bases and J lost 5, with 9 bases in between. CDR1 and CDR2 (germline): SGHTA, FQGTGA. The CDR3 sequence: CASSSGHNNEQFF. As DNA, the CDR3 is TGTGCCAGCAGCTCGGGACACAACAATGAGCAGTTCTTC.

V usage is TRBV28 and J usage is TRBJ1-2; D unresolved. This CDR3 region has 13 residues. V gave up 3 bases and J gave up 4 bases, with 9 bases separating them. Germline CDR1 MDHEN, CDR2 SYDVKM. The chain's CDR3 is CASSFKSSYGYTF. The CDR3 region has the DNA TGTGCCAGCAGTTTCAAGTCAAGCTATGGCTACACCTTC.

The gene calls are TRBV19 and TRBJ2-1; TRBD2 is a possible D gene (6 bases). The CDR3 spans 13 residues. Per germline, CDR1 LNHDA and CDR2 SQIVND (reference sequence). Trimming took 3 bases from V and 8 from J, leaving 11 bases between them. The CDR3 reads CASSMVEGYEQFF. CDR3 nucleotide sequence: TGTGCCAGTAGTATGGTGGAGGGCTATGAGCAGTTCTTC.

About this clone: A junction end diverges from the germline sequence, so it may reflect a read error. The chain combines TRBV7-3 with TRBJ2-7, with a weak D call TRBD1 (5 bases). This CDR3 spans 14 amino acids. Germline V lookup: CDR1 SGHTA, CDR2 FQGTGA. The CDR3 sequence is CTSSLNQGSYEQYF. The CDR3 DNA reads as TGTACCAGCAGCTTAAACCAGGGATCCTACGAGCAGTACTTC.

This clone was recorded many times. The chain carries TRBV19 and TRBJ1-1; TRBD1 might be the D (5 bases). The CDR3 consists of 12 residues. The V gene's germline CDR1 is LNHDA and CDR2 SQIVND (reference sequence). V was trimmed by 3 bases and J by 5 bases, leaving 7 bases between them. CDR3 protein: CASSIRQTEAFF. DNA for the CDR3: TGTGCCAGTAGTATCCGACAGACTGAAGCTTTCTTT.

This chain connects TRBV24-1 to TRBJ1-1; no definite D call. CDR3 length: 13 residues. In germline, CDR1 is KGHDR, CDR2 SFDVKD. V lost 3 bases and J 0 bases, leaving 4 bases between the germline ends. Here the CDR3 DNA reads TGTGCCACCAGTGATCCTATGAACACTGAAGCTTTCTTT. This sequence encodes CATSDPMNTEAFF.

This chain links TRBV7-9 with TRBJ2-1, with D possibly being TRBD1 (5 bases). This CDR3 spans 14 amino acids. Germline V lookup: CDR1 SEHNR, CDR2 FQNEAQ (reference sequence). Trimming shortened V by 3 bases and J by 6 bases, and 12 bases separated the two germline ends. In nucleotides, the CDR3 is TGTGCCAGCAGCTTTGGCAGGGCAGGCAATGAGCAGTTCTTC. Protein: CASSFGRAGNEQFF.

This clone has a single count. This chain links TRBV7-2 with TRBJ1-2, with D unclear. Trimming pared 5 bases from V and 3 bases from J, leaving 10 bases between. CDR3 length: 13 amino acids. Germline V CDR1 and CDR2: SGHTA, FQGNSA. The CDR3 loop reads CASSTDMDYGYTF. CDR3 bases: TGTGCCAGCAGCACCGACATGGACTATGGCTACACCTTC. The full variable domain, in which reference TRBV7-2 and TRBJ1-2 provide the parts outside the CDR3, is GAGVSQSPSNKVTEKGKDVELRCDPISGHTALYWYRQSLGQGLEFLIYFQGNSAPDKSGLPSDRFSAERTGGSVSTLTIQRTQQEDSAVYLCASSTDMDYGYTFGSGTRLTVV.

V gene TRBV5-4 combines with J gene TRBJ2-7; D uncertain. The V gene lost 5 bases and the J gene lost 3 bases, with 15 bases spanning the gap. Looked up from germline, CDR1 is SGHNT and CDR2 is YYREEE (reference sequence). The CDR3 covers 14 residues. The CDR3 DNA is TGTGCCAGCAGACCGGAGCTTGGGGTCTACGAGCAGTACTTC. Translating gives CASRPELGVYEQYF.

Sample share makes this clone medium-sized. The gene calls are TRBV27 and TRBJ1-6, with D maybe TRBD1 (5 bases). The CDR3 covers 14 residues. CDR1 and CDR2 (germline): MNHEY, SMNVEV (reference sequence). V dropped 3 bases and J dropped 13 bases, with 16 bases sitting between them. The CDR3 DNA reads TGTGCCAGCAGTTTGGGGACCCCTACGGGGCCCCTCCACTTT. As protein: CASSLGTPTGPLHF.

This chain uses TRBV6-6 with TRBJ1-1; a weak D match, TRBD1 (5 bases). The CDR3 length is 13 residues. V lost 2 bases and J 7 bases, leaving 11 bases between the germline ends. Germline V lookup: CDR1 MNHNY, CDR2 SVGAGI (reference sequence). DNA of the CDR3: TGTGCCAGCAGTTACAGGGACTTAGATGAAGCTTTCTTT. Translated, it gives CASSYRDLDEAFF.

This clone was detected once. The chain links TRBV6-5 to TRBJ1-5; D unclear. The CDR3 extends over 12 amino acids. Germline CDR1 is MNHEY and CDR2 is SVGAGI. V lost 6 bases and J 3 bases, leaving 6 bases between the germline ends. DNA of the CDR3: TGTGCCAGCAGAGGGTACAATCAGCCCCAGCATTTT. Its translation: CASRGYNQPQHF.

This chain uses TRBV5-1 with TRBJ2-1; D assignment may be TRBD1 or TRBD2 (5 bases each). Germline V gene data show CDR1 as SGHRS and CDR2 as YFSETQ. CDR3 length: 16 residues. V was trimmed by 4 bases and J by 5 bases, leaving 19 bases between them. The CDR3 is CASSHLIWDGNNEQFF. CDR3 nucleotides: TGCGCCAGCAGCCACTTAATTTGGGACGGGAACAATGAGCAGTTCTTC. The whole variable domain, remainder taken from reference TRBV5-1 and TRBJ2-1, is KAGVTQTPRYLIKTRGQQVTLSCSPISGHRSVSWYQQTPGQGLQFLFEYFSETQRNKGNFPGRFSGRQFSNSRSEMNVSTLELGDSALYLCASSHLIWDGNNEQFFGPGTRLTVL.

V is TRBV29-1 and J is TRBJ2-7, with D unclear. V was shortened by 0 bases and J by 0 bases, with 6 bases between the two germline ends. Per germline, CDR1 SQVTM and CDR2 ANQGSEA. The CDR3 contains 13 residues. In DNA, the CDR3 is TGCAGCGTTGAAGATGACCTCTCCTACGAGCAGTACTTC. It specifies CSVEDDLSYEQYF.

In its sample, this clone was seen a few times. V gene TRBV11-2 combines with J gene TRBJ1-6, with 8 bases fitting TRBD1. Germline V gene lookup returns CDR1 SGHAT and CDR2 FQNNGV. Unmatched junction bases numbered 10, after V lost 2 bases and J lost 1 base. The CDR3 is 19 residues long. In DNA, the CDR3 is TGTGCCAGCAGCTTAACTAGGGCCAGGGGGCGATCCTATAATTCACCCCTCCACTTT. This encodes CASSLTRARGRSYNSPLHF.

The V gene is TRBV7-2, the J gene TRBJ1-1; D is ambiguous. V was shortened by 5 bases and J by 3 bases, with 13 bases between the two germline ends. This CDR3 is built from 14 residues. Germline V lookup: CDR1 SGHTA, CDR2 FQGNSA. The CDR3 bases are TGTGCCAGCAGCCTTAACGCCCGTGACACTGAAGCTTTCTTT. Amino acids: CASSLNARDTEAFF.

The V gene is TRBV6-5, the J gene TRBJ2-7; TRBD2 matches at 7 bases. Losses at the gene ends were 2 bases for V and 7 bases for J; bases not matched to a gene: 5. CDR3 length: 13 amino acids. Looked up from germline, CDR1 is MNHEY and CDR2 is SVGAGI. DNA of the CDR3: TGTGCCAGCAGTTACGGACTAGTGGGGGAGCAGTACTTC. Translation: CASSYGLVGEQYF.

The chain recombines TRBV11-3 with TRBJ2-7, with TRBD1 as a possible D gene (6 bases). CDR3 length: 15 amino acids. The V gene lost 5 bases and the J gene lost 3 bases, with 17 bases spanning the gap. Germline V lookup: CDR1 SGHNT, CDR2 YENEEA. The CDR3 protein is CASSPRAGEGYEQYF. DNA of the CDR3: TGTGCCAGCAGCCCCCGGGCAGGGGAAGGCTACGAGCAGTACTTC.

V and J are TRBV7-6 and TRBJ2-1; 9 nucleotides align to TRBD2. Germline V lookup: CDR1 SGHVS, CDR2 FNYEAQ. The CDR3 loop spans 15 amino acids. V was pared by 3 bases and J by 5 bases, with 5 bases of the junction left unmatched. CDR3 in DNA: TGTGCCAGCAGCTTTCTAGCGGGGACGGACAATGAGCAGTTCTTC. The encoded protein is CASSFLAGTDNEQFF.

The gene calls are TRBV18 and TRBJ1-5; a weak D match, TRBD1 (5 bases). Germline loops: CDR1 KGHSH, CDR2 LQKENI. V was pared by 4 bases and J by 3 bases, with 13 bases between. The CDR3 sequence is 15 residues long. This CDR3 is CASSLYVRDNQPQHF. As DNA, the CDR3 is TGTGCCAGCTCACTTTACGTCAGGGACAATCAGCCCCAGCATTTT. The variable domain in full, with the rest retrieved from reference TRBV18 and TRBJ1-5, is NAGVMQNPRHLVRRRGQEARLRCSPMKGHSHVYWYRQLPEEGLKFMVYLQKENIIDESGMPKERFSAEFPKEGPSILRIQQVVRGDSAAYFCASSLYVRDNQPQHFGDGTRLSIL.

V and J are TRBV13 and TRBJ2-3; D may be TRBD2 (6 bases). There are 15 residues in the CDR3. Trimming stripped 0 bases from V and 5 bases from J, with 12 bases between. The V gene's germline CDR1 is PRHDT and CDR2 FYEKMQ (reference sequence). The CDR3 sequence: CASSLGWGEEDTQYF. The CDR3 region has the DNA TGTGCCAGCAGCTTAGGCTGGGGGGAAGAAGATACGCAGTATTTT.